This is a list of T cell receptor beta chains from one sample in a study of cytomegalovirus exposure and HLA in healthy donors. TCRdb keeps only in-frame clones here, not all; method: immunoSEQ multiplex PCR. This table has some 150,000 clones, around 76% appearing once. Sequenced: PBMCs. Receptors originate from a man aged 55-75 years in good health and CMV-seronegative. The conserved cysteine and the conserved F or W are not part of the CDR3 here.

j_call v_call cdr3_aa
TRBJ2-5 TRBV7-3 ASSPMGGGKTQY
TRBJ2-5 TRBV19 ASTPDRTETQY
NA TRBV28 ASSRQGTAFYEQY
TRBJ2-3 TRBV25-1 ASSRPAGGYTDTQY
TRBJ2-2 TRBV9 ASSADLGLAKNTGELF
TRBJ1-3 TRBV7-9 ASSPPSGNTIY
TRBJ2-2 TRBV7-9 ASSLGGGTNTGELF
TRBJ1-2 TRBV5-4 ASSQTGGSYGYT
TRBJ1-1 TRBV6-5 ASSYSGTGRAF
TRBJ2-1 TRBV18 ASSQIAGPGNEQF
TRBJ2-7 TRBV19 ASSPSGSRPYEQY
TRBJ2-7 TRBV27 ASSLYRGATYEQY
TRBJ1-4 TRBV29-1 SVRQGGFEKLF
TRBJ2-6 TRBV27 ASGLRQGSNVLT
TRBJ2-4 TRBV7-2 ASRLRQGAKNIQY
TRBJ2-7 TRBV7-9 SSSLPGGAGSSYEQY